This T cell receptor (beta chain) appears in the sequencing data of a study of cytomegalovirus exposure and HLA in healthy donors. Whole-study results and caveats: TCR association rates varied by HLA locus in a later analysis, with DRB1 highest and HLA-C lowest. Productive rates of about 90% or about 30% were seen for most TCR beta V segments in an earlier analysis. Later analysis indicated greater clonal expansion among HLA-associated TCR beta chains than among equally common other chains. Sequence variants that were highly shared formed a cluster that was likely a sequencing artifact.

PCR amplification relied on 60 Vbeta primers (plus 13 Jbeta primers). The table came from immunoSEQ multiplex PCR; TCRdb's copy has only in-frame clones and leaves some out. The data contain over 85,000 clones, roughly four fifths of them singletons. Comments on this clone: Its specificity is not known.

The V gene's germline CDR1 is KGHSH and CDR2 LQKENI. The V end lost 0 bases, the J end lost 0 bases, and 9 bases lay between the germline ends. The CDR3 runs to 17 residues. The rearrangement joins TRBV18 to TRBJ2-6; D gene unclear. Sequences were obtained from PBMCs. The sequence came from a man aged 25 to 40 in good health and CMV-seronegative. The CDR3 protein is CASSPPQLTSGANVLTF. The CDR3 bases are TGTGCCAGCTCACCACCACAGCTTACCTCTGGGGCCAACGTCCTGACTTTC.